This record covers a single T cell receptor beta chain. The data belong to a study of blood T cell repertoires in COVID-19. The data were produced by immunoSEQ multiplex PCR, yet TCRdb's version contains in-frame clones alone and is incomplete. The repertoire holds 150,000 or so clones, over 80% seen once, with roughly 5.6% in the top ten. Residents of 24 US areas, aged roughly 18 to 89 years, made up the participants. Cohorts were based on clinical histories the participants reported. CDR3 size: 15 residues. The germline V gene has CDR1 KGHSH and CDR2 LQKENI. Losses at the gene ends were 3 bases for V and 8 bases for J; bases not matched to a gene: 5.

The V call is TRBV18, the J call TRBJ1-6; 9 nucleotides line up with TRBD1. The sequencing sample was made of PBMCs or T cells enriched from blood (not recorded which). The TCR was taken from a man between 70 and 80 years old who had been exposed to COVID-19. In nucleotides, the CDR3 is TGTGCCAGCTCACCCCCGGGACAGGGCCATTCACCCCTCCACTTT. Protein sequence: CASSPPGQGHSPLHF.